Listed below are T cell receptor beta chains from one sample, sequenced in a study of control samples from healthy donors and cancer patients. Method: immunoSEQ multiplex PCR; TCRdb's copy keeps in-frame clones and lacks some. Of 95,000 to 100,000 clones listed, approximately 90% are singletons. Sample: blood. The receptors stem from a man aged 25-45 years in good health. Each CDR3 is given with its conserved first and last residue.

CDR3 length	V gene	J gene	CDR3 protein
14	TRBV7-3	TRBJ2-3	CASSSTGTSPTQYF
13	TRBV2	TRBJ1-4	CASRKGGQEKLFF
12	TRBV29-1	TRBJ1-2	CSVPGTAYGYTF
13	TRBV30	TRBJ1-1	CAWLGRKNTEAFF
13	TRBV6-6	TRBJ2-7	CASRPGRVYEQYF
13	TRBV28	TRBJ1-1	CASVRGRNTEAFF
14	TRBV6-5	TRBJ1-2	CASTVGALPYGYTF
15	TRBV7-8	TRBJ1-2	CASSLAGQGNYGYTF
16	TRBV7-2	TRBJ1-2	CASSLNGPSDSRGYTF
17	TRBV5-6	TRBJ1-2	CASSSYGRGRSGFGYTF
16	TRBV28	TRBJ2-1	CASRGLAGGSYNEQFF
17	TRBV28	TRBJ1-2	CASSSEGQGAKGYGYTF
17	TRBV11-2	TRBJ1-1	CASSSLGAGTGVTEAFF
17	TRBV24-1	TRBJ2-3	CATSDRPGQGSADTQYF
14	TRBV3-1/TRBV3-2	TRBJ2-7	CASSPGTKGDKQYF
13	TRBV25-1	TRBJ2-5	CASSEGERFTQYF
15	TRBV7-9	TRBJ2-5	CASSLEGSGIETQYF
14	TRBV9	TRBJ2-7	CASNKGLAGNPLYF
13	TRBV3-1/TRBV3-2	TRBJ1-1	CASSHLGAGRAFF
17	TRBV13	TRBJ1-1	CASSLAGAGGMLTEAFF
17	TRBV9	TRBJ2-5	CASSVNPGWGAEETQYF
15	TRBV24-1	TRBJ1-2	CATSDPTGTDYGYTF
16	TRBV24-1	TRBJ1-2	CATSDPKQGEAVGYTF
14	TRBV19	TRBJ1-3	CASSGQGTGNTIYF
16	TRBV5-1	TRBJ2-7	CASSLLGQGVPYEQYF
13	TRBV2	TRBJ1-1	CAGRARENTEAFF
15	TRBV4-2	TRBJ2-7	CASSQGTGGSYEQYF
15	TRBV7-9	TRBJ2-5	CASSRGQGAAETQYF
14	TRBV6-4	TRBJ1-5	CASSERTGIKPQHF
11	TRBV6-2/TRBV6-3	TRBJ2-1	CASSYSWEQFF
13	TRBV2	TRBJ2-7	CATKGQGSYEQYF
17	TRBV10-1	TRBJ2-3	CASSGGTSGRDTDTQYF
18	TRBV6-2/TRBV6-3	TRBJ2-5	CASSYGAGTSLVQETQYF
15	TRBV14	TRBJ2-3	CASSQERGQADTQYF
13	TRBV18	TRBJ2-7	CASSPPLWDEQYF
12	TRBV12-3/TRBV12-4	TRBJ1-1	CASSSFWAEAFF
16	TRBV4-1	TRBJ1-2	CASSQSSGATYYGYTF
17	TRBV5-1	TRBJ1-1	CASSSLRQGPMNTEAFF
16	TRBV9	TRBJ2-3	CASSPRSGGLTDTQYF
15	TRBV4-1	TRBJ2-3	CASSQERLDADTQYF
16	TRBV5-5	TRBJ2-7	CASSLAGGLSSYEQYF
18	TRBV3-1/TRBV3-2	TRBJ2-6	CASSQDSAGSSGANVLTF